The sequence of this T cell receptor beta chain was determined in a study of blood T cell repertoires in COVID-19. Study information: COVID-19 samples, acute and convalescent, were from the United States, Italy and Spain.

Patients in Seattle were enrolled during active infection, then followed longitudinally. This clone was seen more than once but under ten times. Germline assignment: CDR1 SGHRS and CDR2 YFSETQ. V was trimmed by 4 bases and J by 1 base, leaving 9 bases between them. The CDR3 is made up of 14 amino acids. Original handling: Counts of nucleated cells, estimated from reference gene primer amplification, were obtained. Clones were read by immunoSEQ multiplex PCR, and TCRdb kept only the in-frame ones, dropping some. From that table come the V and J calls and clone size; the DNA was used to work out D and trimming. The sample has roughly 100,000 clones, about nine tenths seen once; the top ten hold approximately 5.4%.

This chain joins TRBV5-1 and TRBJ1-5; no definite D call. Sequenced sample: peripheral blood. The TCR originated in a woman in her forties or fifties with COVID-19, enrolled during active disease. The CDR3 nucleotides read TGCGCCAGCAGCCCCGGGGAGAGCAATCAGCCCCAGCATTTT. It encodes CASSPGESNQPQHF.